The entry below gives a single TCR beta chain sequence along with its context. This entry is derived from a study of T cell clones after liver transplantation. Whole-study context: Third-party-reactive TCRbeta sequences from pre-transplant mixed lymphocyte reactions served as antigen-independent comparators.

V was clipped by 3 bases and J by 5 bases; unmatched bases: 7. Germline V gene data show CDR1 as SGDLS and CDR2 as YYNGEE. This CDR3 has 15 amino acids. Measured with immunoSEQ multiplex PCR; TCRdb has only the in-frame clones, and not every one. The repertoire holds about 20,000 clones, with approximately 84% as singletons. This clonotype was obtained from a human patient who received a liver transplant. Some T cells may be the graft donor's. This specimen consisted of CD8+ T cells from blood, obtained around 54 months after liver transplant. The rearrangement links TRBV9 to TRBJ2-1, with 8 bases lining up with TRBD2. The CDR3 spells CASSGERGPDNEQFF. CDR3 nucleotides: TGTGCCAGCAGCGGGGAGCGGGGGCCAGACAATGAGCAGTTCTTC.